The next 29 T cell receptor beta chains were all read from a single sample in a study of blood T cell repertoires in COVID-19. Profiling relied on immunoSEQ multiplex PCR, and the TCRdb table lists in-frame clones only, not all of them. Of almost 80,000 clones listed, around 84% are singletons. Sequenced material: peripheral blood. The receptors were sampled from a woman in her 70s with acute or convalescent COVID-19.

The genes are TRBV6-5 and TRBJ1-3, with D possibly being TRBD1 (6 bases). V lost 5 bases and J 3 bases, leaving 11 bases between the germline ends. The length of the CDR3 is 14 residues. The germline V gene encodes CDR1 MNHEY and CDR2 SVGAGI. The CDR3 is CASSRAGVGNTIYF. The CDR3 DNA follows: TGTGCCAGCAGTAGGGCAGGGGTTGGAAACACCATATATTTT.

This chain connects TRBV5-4 to TRBJ2-1, with TRBD1 as a possible D gene (5 bases). There are 13 residues in the CDR3. Germline assignment: CDR1 SGHNT and CDR2 YYREEE (reference sequence). Trimming pared 0 bases from V and 9 bases from J, leaving 10 bases between. For the CDR3, the DNA is TGTGCCAGCAGCTTGGACAGGAACCCTGAGCAGTTCTTC. It specifies CASSLDRNPEQFF.

The chain couples TRBV6-5 to TRBJ1-6, with D perhaps matching TRBD1 (5 bases). V was trimmed by 2 bases and J by 10 bases, leaving 9 bases between them. Looked up from germline, CDR1 is MNHEY and CDR2 is SVGAGI. The CDR3 covers 13 residues. As DNA, the CDR3 is TGTGCCAGCAGTTACGGGGCGAACTCACCCCTCCACTTT. This codes for CASSYGANSPLHF.

V and J are TRBV3-1 (or the pseudogene TRBV3-2) and TRBJ1-2, with 7 bases matching TRBD1. There are 15 residues in the CDR3. V gave up 4 bases and J gave up 2 bases; unmatched junction bases: 7. Germline V lookup: CDR1 LGHDT, CDR2 YNNKEL (reference sequence). The CDR3 DNA sequence: TGTGCCAGCAGCCGTAGACCGACAGGGAACTATGGCTACACCTTC. This codes for CASSRRPTGNYGYTF.

V gene TRBV18 combines with J gene TRBJ2-7; maybe TRBD1 (6 bases). Per germline, CDR1 KGHSH and CDR2 LQKENI. This CDR3 has 15 residues. Trimming shortened V by 3 bases and J by 6 bases, and 18 bases separated the two germline ends. CDR3 sequence (DNA): TGTGCCAGCTCACCTAGGGGGAGCGGAACACCCGAGCAGTACTTC. It encodes CASSPRGSGTPEQYF.

This clone came up once. The J gene is TRBJ2-5, the V gene TRBV10-3; maybe TRBD2 (6 bases). The V end was cut by 4 bases, the J end by 4 bases, with 13 bases between. CDR3 length: 14 residues. Germline CDR1 and CDR2: ENHRY and SYGVKD. The CDR3 DNA reads TGTGCCATCAGTGTCGGGGGAGTATCAGAGACCCAGTACTTC. It codes for CAISVGGVSETQYF.

J is TRBJ2-1 and V is TRBV24-1, with 7 bases aligning to TRBD2. Germline values: CDR1 KGHDR, CDR2 SFDVKD. V dropped 5 bases and J dropped 9; count of bases not matched to a gene: 9. The CDR3 is 14 residues long. The CDR3 here is CATSGTRGWSEQFF. DNA for the CDR3: TGTGCCACCAGTGGGACTAGAGGTTGGAGTGAGCAGTTCTTC.

The gene calls are TRBV18 and TRBJ2-7; 7 positions match TRBD1. Germline V gene sequence: CDR1 KGHSH, CDR2 LQKENI. The V and J ends lost 3 bases and 6 bases, in that order; junction bases with no gene match: 5. This CDR3 has 13 amino acids. CDR3 DNA: TGTGCCAGCTCACCGGGACAGAAAACCGAGCAGTACTTC. Translation gives CASSPGQKTEQYF.

The CDR3 bases are TGTGCCAGCAGTGCCCGGGGGACCAAAAACATTCAGTACTTC. Its protein product is CASSARGTKNIQYF. This chain joins TRBV2 and TRBJ2-4; D perhaps matches TRBD2 (6 bases). The CDR3 has 14 amino acids. Germline CDR1 and CDR2: SNHLY and FYNNEI. Between the trimmed V and J ends, which lost 4 bases and 2 bases, there was a span of 9 bases. The full variable domain, with the rest looked up from reference TRBV2 and TRBJ2-4, is EPEVTQTPSHQVTQMGQEVILRCVPISNHLYFYWYRQILGQKVEFLVSFYNNEISEKSEIFDDQFSVERPDGSNFTLKIRSTKLEDSAMYFCASSARGTKNIQYFGAGTRLSVL.

The chain has TRBV6-5 and TRBJ2-1, with 14 positions matching TRBD2. Germline trimming cut 9 bases from V and 4 bases from J; bases unmatched to any gene: 5. CDR1 and CDR2 (germline): MNHEY, SVGAGI. The CDR3 extends over 15 amino acids. The DNA for the CDR3 is TGTGCCAGTGAAAGACTAGCGGGAGGGTACAATGAGCAGTTCTTC. Amino acids: CASERLAGGYNEQFF.

The V and J genes are TRBV5-1 and TRBJ1-2, with a possible D match to TRBD1 (6 bases). Per germline, CDR1 SGHRS and CDR2 YFSETQ. The CDR3 runs 14 residues. The V and J ends lost 2 bases and 6 bases respectively, with 14 bases between them. The DNA of the CDR3 is TGCGCCAGCAGCTTTACCAACAGGGCGGATGGCTACACCTTC. Residues: CASSFTNRADGYTF.

V and J are TRBV27 and TRBJ2-7; D is unclear. CDR3 length equals 13 residues. Trimming removed 4 bases from V and 6 bases from J, with 13 bases in between. Per germline, CDR1 MNHEY and CDR2 SMNVEV (reference sequence). The CDR3 sequence is CASSSPLVSEQYF. The CDR3 DNA follows: TGTGCCAGCAGTTCCCCGCTAGTTTCCGAGCAGTACTTC.

The CDR3 DNA sequence: TGTGCCAGCAGCCCAGTCCCCAATCAGCCCCAGCATTTT. It is translated as CASSPVPNQPQHF. The chain carries TRBV3-1 (or the pseudogene TRBV3-2) and TRBJ1-5, with D uncertain. Trimming took off 4 bases at V and 3 bases at J, with 7 bases between the two ends. The CDR3 length is 13 residues. Per the germline V gene, CDR1 is LGHDT and CDR2 is YNNKEL (reference sequence).

The chain employs TRBV3-1 (or the pseudogene TRBV3-2) and TRBJ1-2; tentatively, D is TRBD1 (5 bases). Germline-derived CDR1 and CDR2 are LGHDT and YNNKEL (reference sequence). The CDR3 has 13 residues. Trimming took off 1 base at V and 3 bases at J, with 6 bases between the two ends. CDR3 sequence: CASSQARDYGYTF. The CDR3 bases are TGTGCCAGCAGCCAAGCCAGGGACTATGGCTACACCTTC.

The rearrangement links TRBV10-3 to TRBJ2-1; 7 bases are a match to TRBD2. The length of the CDR3 is 16 residues. Germline loops: CDR1 ENHRY, CDR2 SYGVKD. The junction had 10 bases not matched to a gene; V was cut back by 3 bases and J by 5 bases. CDR3 protein: CAISDLEGGLNNEQFF. The DNA for the CDR3 is TGTGCCATCAGTGATCTGGAGGGAGGGCTCAACAATGAGCAGTTCTTC.

This chain uses TRBV6-1 with TRBJ2-2; 8 nucleotides align to TRBD2. Germline V CDR1 and CDR2: MNHNS, SASEGT. Losses at the gene ends were 1 base for V and 7 bases for J; bases not matched to a gene: 11. This CDR3 contains 17 residues. The CDR3 DNA sequence: TGTGCCAGCAGTGAAGACCCCTGGACTAGCTCAGTCGGGGAGCTGTTTTTT. This sequence encodes CASSEDPWTSSVGELFF.

This rearrangement joins TRBV4-1 to TRBJ2-1; 9 bases fit TRBD2. The junction had 13 bases not matched to a gene; V was cut back by 4 bases and J by 9 bases. Germline CDR1 and CDR2: MGHRA and YSYEKL. This CDR3 is 16 amino acids long. Here the CDR3 DNA reads TGCGCCAGCAGCCGGAGGGAGGCGGGAGGGCCGGTTGAGCAGTTCTTC. Its protein is CASSRREAGGPVEQFF.

This clone was observed a single time. The J gene is TRBJ1-4, the V gene TRBV11-3, with a weak D call TRBD1 (5 bases). The V gene lost 5 bases and the J gene lost 7 bases, with 14 bases spanning the gap. The germline CDR1 and CDR2 sequences are SGHNT and YENEEA. CDR3 length: 14 residues. The CDR3 spells CASSQCQGREKLFF. The CDR3 DNA sequence: TGTGCCAGCAGCCAATGTCAGGGTCGTGAAAAACTGTTTTTT.

The J gene is TRBJ1-4, the V gene TRBV2, with D unresolved. Germline CDR1 reads SNHLY; CDR2 reads FYNNEI. V lost 6 bases to trimming and J lost 5 bases, with 13 bases between them. The CDR3 totals 14 residues. The CDR3 is CASSLDGRNEKLFF. The CDR3 region has the DNA TGTGCCAGCAGCTTGGACGGGAGAAATGAAAAACTGTTTTTT.

V is TRBV14 and J is TRBJ1-3; unclear D gene. This CDR3 spans 14 amino acids. Trimming removed 2 bases at V and 5 bases at J, with 10 bases between. CDR1 is SGHDN and CDR2 is FVKESK in the germline V gene. The chain's CDR3 is CASSQMMNRNTIYF. In DNA form, the CDR3 reads TGTGCCAGCAGCCAAATGATGAACAGAAACACCATATATTTT.

V is TRBV20-1 and J is TRBJ1-1, with a possible D match to TRBD1 (6 bases). Between the trimmed V and J ends, which lost 3 bases and 0 bases, there was a span of 11 bases. Germline CDR1 reads DFQATT; CDR2 reads SNEGSKA (reference sequence). CDR3 size: 14 residues. CDR3 in amino acids: CSASRTDMNTEAFF. The DNA for the CDR3 is TGCAGTGCTAGTAGGACAGACATGAACACTGAAGCTTTCTTT.

This clone appeared a few times. The rearrangement links TRBV5-5 to TRBJ2-7, with 8 bases matching TRBD1. From germline, CDR1 is SGHKS and CDR2 YYEKEE (reference sequence). V lost 4 bases and J lost 7; bases outside the gene matches: 10. CDR3 length: 14 amino acids. For the CDR3, the DNA is TGTGCCAGCAGCCAATACGACAGGGGCGGGGAGCAGTACTTC. Encoded protein: CASSQYDRGGEQYF.

The rearrangement joins TRBV29-1 to TRBJ1-5, with D perhaps TRBD1 (6 bases). Trimming took off 6 bases at V and 4 bases at J, with 10 bases between the two ends. CDR1 is SQVTM and CDR2 is ANQGSEA in the germline V gene. This CDR3 is 12 amino acids long. The CDR3 loop reads CSVGQSNQPQHF. For the CDR3, the DNA is TGCAGCGTGGGACAATCAAATCAGCCCCAGCATTTT.

This chain joins TRBV7-9 and TRBJ2-1; TRBD2 matches 10 bases. CDR3 length: 15 amino acids. Germline assignment: CDR1 SEHNR and CDR2 FQNEAQ (reference sequence). V gave up 1 base and J gave up 6 bases; unmatched junction bases: 3. The CDR3 bases are TGTGCCAGCAGCTTAGGGACTAGCGGTACCAATGAGCAGTTCTTC. Its translation is CASSLGTSGTNEQFF.

The chain combines TRBV5-4 with TRBJ1-1, with no clear D. CDR3 length equals 13 residues. CDR1 SGHNT and CDR2 YYREEE come from the germline V gene (reference sequence). V gave up 0 bases and J gave up 1 base, with 4 bases separating them. The CDR3 DNA sequence: TGTGCCAGCAGCTTGGCGGGGAACACTGAAGCTTTCTTT. Encoded protein: CASSLAGNTEAFF. Complete variable domain (other parts from reference TRBV5-4 and TRBJ1-1): ETGVTQSPTHLIKTRGQQVTLRCSSQSGHNTVSWYQQALGQGPQFIFQYYREEENGRGNFPPRFSGLQFPNYSSELNVNALELDDSALYLCASSLAGNTEAFFGQGTRLTVV.

The chain uses TRBV6-5 and TRBJ1-4, with 8 bases fitting TRBD1. Germline CDR1 is MNHEY and CDR2 is SVGAGI. The CDR3 has 15 amino acids. J gave up 8 bases and V 5 bases, and 10 bases lay outside the gene matches. DNA for the CDR3: TGTGCCAGCAGTCCTTTCGGGACAGGAGGAGAAAAACTGTTTTTT. Protein: CASSPFGTGGEKLFF.

The CDR3 nucleotides are TGTGCCAGCAGCCAACAGGGGGCGGGAAACACTGAAGCTTTCTTT. Amino acid sequence: CASSQQGAGNTEAFF. The gene calls are TRBV3-1 (or the pseudogene TRBV3-2) and TRBJ1-1; the match to TRBD1 covers 8 bases. V was clipped by 2 bases and J by 2 bases; unmatched bases: 4. Germline V gives CDR1 LGHDT, CDR2 YNNKEL (reference sequence). CDR3 size: 15 residues.

V usage is TRBV6-2 or TRBV6-3 and J usage is TRBJ2-5; D is unclear. Germline V gives CDR1 MNHEY, CDR2 SVGEGT. The CDR3 runs to 14 residues. V lost 4 bases, J lost 2 bases, and 11 bases lay in between. CDR3 sequence (DNA): TGTGCCAGCAGTTTTACGAGATTACAAGAGACCCAGTACTTC. This codes for CASSFTRLQETQYF.

V and J are TRBV3-1 (or the pseudogene TRBV3-2) and TRBJ1-2, with D unclear. V was shortened by 0 bases and J by 6 bases, with 17 bases between the two germline ends. CDR1 LGHDT and CDR2 YNNKEL come from the germline V gene (reference sequence). The CDR3 runs 16 residues. The CDR3 DNA follows: TGTGCCAGCAGCCAAGAGCGGAGGGCCCCGGGCAATGGCTACACCTTC. Amino acid sequence: CASSQERRAPGNGYTF.